This T cell receptor (beta chain) stems from a study of beta chain features in type 1 diabetes. Trimming removed 5 bases at V and 3 bases at J, with 14 bases between. Germline loops: CDR1 LNHNV, CDR2 YYDKDF (reference sequence). The CDR3 is 14 residues long. Of note for this clone: Its antigen is currently unknown.

The whole isolated RNA underwent reverse transcription, so sequencing captured expressed TCRB transcripts. Assay used: immunoSEQ multiplex PCR; TCRdb lists only in-frame clones, some missing. The sample has more than 55,000 clones; under 60% are singletons. Findings and limits, study-wide: TCRB CDR3s from Type 1 diabetes patients were moderately but significantly shorter in all four CD4+ subsets. Cells with high TCR expression could be over-represented when cDNA is sequenced.

The rearrangement uses TRBV15 and TRBJ2-7; the D gene is possibly TRBD2 (5 bases). The sequenced material came from Tregs from blood. This sequence originates from a woman aged 35 to 49 with type 1 diabetes. The CDR3 loop reads CATSVRRGLYEQYF. The CDR3 DNA reads TGTGCCACCAGCGTTCGACGCGGGCTCTACGAGCAGTACTTC. The variable domain in full, with the rest retrieved from reference TRBV15 and TRBJ2-7, is DAMVIQNPRYQVTQFGKPVTLSCSQTLNHNVMYWYQQKSSQAPKLLFHYYDKDFNNEADTPDNFQSRRPNTSFCFLDIRSPGLGDTAMYLCATSVRRGLYEQYFGPGTRLTVT.